The 18 T cell receptor beta chains presented below share a single source sample, sequenced in a study of T cell repertoires in cytomegalovirus infection. TCRdb passed the reads through MiXCR, listing each CDR3 protein once. The data contain more than 650,000 distinct CDR3 sequences, under 40% of them seen just once; the ten biggest clones take up around 2.8%. Sequencing used PBMCs. These receptors originate from a human donor in good health (CMV status not recorded). Some clones in this sample may be carry-over from other donors' samples.

At least ten counts were recorded for this clonotype. The gene calls are TRBV7-6 and TRBJ1-4; TRBD1 might be the D (6 bases). Germline CDR1 reads SGHVS; CDR2 reads FNYEAQ. V shed 1 base and J shed 7 bases, with 13 bases lying between them. This CDR3 has 15 residues. CDR3 sequence (DNA): TGTGCCAGCAGCTTAGTCGGGGGCGCGGGTGAAAAACTGTTTTTT. This codes for CASSLVGGAGEKLFF.

The rearrangement uses TRBV28 and TRBJ2-5, with D perhaps TRBD1 or TRBD2 (5 bases each). The germline V gene encodes CDR1 MDHEN and CDR2 SYDVKM. With 2 bases removed from V and 5 bases from J, the gap between germline ends came to 15 bases. This CDR3 is built from 15 residues. CDR3 region: CASSLEVGGMETQYF. CDR3 nucleotides: TGTGCCAGCAGTTTAGAGGTTGGGGGTATGGAGACCCAGTACTTC.

The chain has TRBV7-9 and TRBJ1-2; 8 bases line up with TRBD1. Germline CDR1 is SEHNR and CDR2 is FQNEAQ (reference sequence). V trimming: 1 base; J trimming: 4 bases; junction bases outside the gene matches: 14. The CDR3 loop spans 18 amino acids. The CDR3 region has the DNA TGTGCCAGCAGCTTAGGGGCAGGGGGCGCTCGGGCGACCTATGGCTACACCTTC. This gives the protein CASSLGAGGARATYGYTF. The full variable domain, its missing parts supplied by reference TRBV7-9 and TRBJ1-2, is DTGVSQNPRHKITKRGQNVTFRCDPISEHNRLYWYRQTLGQGPEFLTYFQNEAQLEKSRLLSDRFSAERPKGSFSTLEIQRTEQGDSAMYLCASSLGAGGARATYGYTFGSGTRLTVV.

About this clonotype: Given the absence of the conserved phenylalanine or tryptophan at the CDR3 end, a read error is likely. Because the CDR3's place on the DNA is in doubt, the DNA is left out and the CDR3 is given as listed by TCRdb. The chain has TRBV2 and TRBJ2-7; TRBD1 is the table's D call, not checked against the DNA. Germline-derived CDR1 and CDR2 are SNHLY and FYNNEI. Inclusive of both ends, the CDR3 amounts to 10 amino acids. The CDR3 reads CASKDREYYL.

The chain combines TRBV5-5 with TRBJ2-1; possibly TRBD1 for D (6 bases). The CDR3 loop spans 15 amino acids. The germline gives CDR1 SGHKS, CDR2 YYEKEE (reference sequence). Trimming removed 4 bases from V and 9 bases from J, with 20 bases in between. The CDR3 loop is CASSPRGSEAAEQFF. For the CDR3, the DNA is TGTGCCAGCAGCCCCAGGGGCAGTGAGGCGGCTGAGCAGTTCTTC.

This clonotype occurred a few times. The chain uses TRBV6-1 and TRBJ1-2; 7 bases map to TRBD1. Losses at the gene ends were 6 bases for V and 1 base for J; bases not matched to a gene: 8. There are 15 residues in the CDR3. Germline assignment: CDR1 MNHNS and CDR2 SASEGT. This CDR3 is CASSQGGTNNYGYTF. For the CDR3, the DNA is TGTGCCAGCAGCCAGGGGGGCACTAATAACTATGGCTACACCTTC.

V is TRBV29-1 and J is TRBJ2-1; D remains unclear. The ends were cut back, 6 bases at V and 7 bases at J, with 10 bases in the middle. The CDR3 is 11 residues long. CDR1 SQVTM and CDR2 ANQGSEA come from the germline V gene. CDR3 amino acids: CSVDITNEQFF. CDR3 in DNA: TGCAGCGTAGACATCACAAATGAGCAGTTCTTC.

At least ten counts were recorded for this clonotype. This sequence joins TRBV7-6 and TRBJ2-7; D is perhaps TRBD1 or TRBD2 (5 bases each). This CDR3 region has 17 residues. Looked up from germline, CDR1 is SGHVS and CDR2 is FNYEAQ. V was trimmed by 3 bases and J by 6 bases, leaving 24 bases between them. CDR3 in DNA: TGTGCCAGCAGCTTGGGCTCCCCACCTCGTCTTGGGGGCGAGCAGTACTTC. Translation: CASSLGSPPRLGGEQYF.

This clonotype appeared many times. The rearrangement uses TRBV29-1 and TRBJ1-1; a weak D match, TRBD1 (5 bases). Germline V CDR1 and CDR2: SQVTM, ANQGSEA. V was trimmed by 6 bases and J by 0 bases, leaving 14 bases between them. CDR3 length: 14 residues. DNA for the CDR3: TGCAGCGTGCCCCGGGGGTTTGTGAACACTGAAGCTTTCTTT. It translates to CSVPRGFVNTEAFF.

The table lists this clonotype with a count of one. The chain employs TRBV12-3 or TRBV12-4 and TRBJ2-1; 13 bases agree with TRBD2. V lost 6 bases, J lost 5 bases, and 7 bases stayed unmatched. The CDR3 is 16 residues long. The CDR3 DNA is TGTGCCAGCAGGTACGCCGGGACTAGCGGGAACAATGAGCAGTTCTTC. Translation: CASRYAGTSGNNEQFF.

The chain recombines TRBV11-2 with TRBJ2-5; D call uncertain. Germline lookup yields CDR1 SGHAT and CDR2 FQNNGV. The CDR3 has 12 amino acids. V was shortened by 5 bases and J by 5 bases, with 9 bases between the two germline ends. The CDR3 DNA is TGTGCCAGCAGCACGATCAAGGAGACCCAGTACTTC. It translates to CASSTIKETQYF.

This clonotype was detected once. The V and J genes are TRBV19 and TRBJ1-2; no definite D call. Trimming left V 3 bases short and J 4 bases short, with 9 bases between. The germline V gene encodes CDR1 LNHDA and CDR2 SQIVND (reference sequence). The CDR3 has 13 residues. This chain's CDR3 is CASSMGRTYGYTF. DNA of the CDR3: TGTGCCAGTAGTATGGGCAGAACCTATGGCTACACCTTC.

This sequence joins TRBV4-1 and TRBJ1-1, with D possibly matching TRBD1 (6 bases). The CDR3 consists of 15 residues. V lost 1 base, J lost 4 bases, and 13 bases lay in between. The V gene's germline CDR1 is MGHRA and CDR2 YSYEKL. In DNA form, the CDR3 reads TGCGCCAGCAGCCAAGTCCATACAGGGCCCACTGAAGCTTTCTTT. Its translation: CASSQVHTGPTEAFF.

The chain has TRBV6-8 and TRBJ2-1; 9 nucleotides line up with TRBD2. Germline trimming cut 0 bases from V and 3 bases from J; bases unmatched to any gene: 3. This CDR3 comprises 16 residues. Germline V gene sequence: CDR1 MNHGY, CDR2 SAAAGT. CDR3 DNA sequence: TGTGCCAGCAGTTACTCTGCGGGAGGGTTCTACAATGAGCAGTTCTTC. The encoded protein is CASSYSAGGFYNEQFF.

The genes are TRBV7-2 and TRBJ1-4, with unresolved D. Germline CDR1 is SGHTA and CDR2 is FQGNSA. The CDR3 loop spans 15 amino acids. With 1 base removed from V and 5 bases from J, the gap between germline ends came to 11 bases. CDR3 bases: TGTGCCAGCAGCTTAGATCGGGCAGCAAATGAAAAACTGTTTTTT. Encoded protein: CASSLDRAANEKLFF.

In its sample, this clonotype was seen many times. The chain has TRBV7-8 and TRBJ2-1; TRBD2 matches 7 bases. The CDR3 runs to 20 residues. Germline V gene lookup returns CDR1 SGHVS and CDR2 FQNEAQ. V trimming: 1 base; J trimming: 4 bases; junction bases outside the gene matches: 19. CDR3 in amino acids: CASSLEGSGLRTSRYNEQFF. The CDR3 bases are TGTGCCAGCAGCTTAGAGGGTAGCGGGCTAAGGACTTCACGATACAATGAGCAGTTCTTC.

V and J are TRBV6-5 and TRBJ2-7; 7 nucleotides match TRBD1. J was trimmed by 3 bases and V by 8 bases; bases with no gene match: 10. The germline gives CDR1 MNHEY, CDR2 SVGAGI. CDR3 length: 14 amino acids. CDR3 in amino acids: CASQGEISGYEQYF. In DNA, the CDR3 is TGTGCCAGCCAGGGGGAGATCAGTGGCTACGAGCAGTACTTC.

This chain's CDR3 is CASSFTHPGTSGSESYEQYF. Here the CDR3 DNA reads TGTGCCAGCAGCTTTACGCACCCCGGGACTAGCGGGAGCGAGTCCTACGAGCAGTACTTC. The chain employs TRBV27 and TRBJ2-7, with 14 bases identical to TRBD2. With 6 bases clipped from V and 1 base from J, the junction kept 17 bases outside the gene matches. The CDR3 has 20 amino acids. Germline assignment: CDR1 MNHEY and CDR2 SMNVEV (reference sequence).